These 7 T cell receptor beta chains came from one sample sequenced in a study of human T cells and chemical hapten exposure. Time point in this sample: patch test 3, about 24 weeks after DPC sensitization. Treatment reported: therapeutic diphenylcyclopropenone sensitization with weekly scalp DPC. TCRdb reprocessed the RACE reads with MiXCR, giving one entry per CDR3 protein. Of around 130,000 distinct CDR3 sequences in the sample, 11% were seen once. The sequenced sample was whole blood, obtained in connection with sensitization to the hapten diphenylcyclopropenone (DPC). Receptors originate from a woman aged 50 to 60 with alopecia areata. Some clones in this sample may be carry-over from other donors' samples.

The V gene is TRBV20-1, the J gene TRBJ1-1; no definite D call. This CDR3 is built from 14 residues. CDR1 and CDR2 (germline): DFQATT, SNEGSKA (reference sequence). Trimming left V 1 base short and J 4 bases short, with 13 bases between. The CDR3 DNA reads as TGCAGTGCTAGAGGTTACGGCGGCGGCACTGAAGCTTTCTTT. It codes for CSARGYGGGTEAFF.

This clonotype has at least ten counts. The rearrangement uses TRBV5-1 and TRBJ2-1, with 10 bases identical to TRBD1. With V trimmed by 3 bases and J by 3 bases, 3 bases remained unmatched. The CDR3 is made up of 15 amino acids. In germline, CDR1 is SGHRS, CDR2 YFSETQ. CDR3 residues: CASSSGTGVYNEQFF. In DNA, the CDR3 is TGCGCCAGCAGCTCCGGGACAGGGGTCTACAATGAGCAGTTCTTC.

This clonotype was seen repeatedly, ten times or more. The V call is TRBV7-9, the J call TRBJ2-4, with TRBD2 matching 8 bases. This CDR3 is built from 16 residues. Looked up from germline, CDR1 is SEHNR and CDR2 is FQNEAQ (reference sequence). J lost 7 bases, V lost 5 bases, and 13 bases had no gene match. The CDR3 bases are TGTGCCAGCAGCACCACTAGCGGTCCTGCCTGGAACATTCAGTACTTC. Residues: CASSTTSGPAWNIQYF.

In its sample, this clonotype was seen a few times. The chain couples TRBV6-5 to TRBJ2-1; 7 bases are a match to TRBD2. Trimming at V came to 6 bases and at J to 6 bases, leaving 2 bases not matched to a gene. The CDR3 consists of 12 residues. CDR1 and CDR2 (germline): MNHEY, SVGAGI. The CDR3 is CASRAGSNEQFF. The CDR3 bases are TGTGCCAGCAGAGCGGGAAGCAATGAGCAGTTCTTC.

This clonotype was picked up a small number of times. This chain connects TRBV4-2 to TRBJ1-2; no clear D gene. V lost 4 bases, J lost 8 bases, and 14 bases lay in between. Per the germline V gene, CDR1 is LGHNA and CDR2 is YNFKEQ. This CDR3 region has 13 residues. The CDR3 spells CASSRGGHRGYTF. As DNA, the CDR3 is TGTGCCAGCAGCCGTGGAGGTCACCGGGGCTACACCTTC.

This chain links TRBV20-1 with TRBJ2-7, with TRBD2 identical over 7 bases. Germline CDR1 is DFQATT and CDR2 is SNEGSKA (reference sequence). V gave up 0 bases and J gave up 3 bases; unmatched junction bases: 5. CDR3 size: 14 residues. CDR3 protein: CSAREREPYYEQYF. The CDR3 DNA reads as TGCAGTGCTAGAGAGCGGGAGCCTTACTACGAGCAGTACTTC.

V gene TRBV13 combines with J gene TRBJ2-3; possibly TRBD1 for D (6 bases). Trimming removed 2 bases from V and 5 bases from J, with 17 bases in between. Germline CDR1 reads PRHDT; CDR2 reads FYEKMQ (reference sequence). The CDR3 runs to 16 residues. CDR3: CASSLRDRQDIDTQYF. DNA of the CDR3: TGTGCCAGCAGCTTAAGGGATCGACAGGATATAGATACGCAGTATTTT.